This TCR beta chain derives from a study of blood T cell repertoires in COVID-19. Turning to the study itself: Sources were T cells, B-cell-depleted T cells, or PBMCs; the material itself was cDNA or gDNA.

As handled by the study authors: Reference gene primer amplification in the assay estimated nucleated cell counts. Sequenced by immunoSEQ multiplex PCR; TCRdb stores in-frame clones only, minus some. V and J calls plus clone size are reproduced from that table; the DNA served to infer D and trimming. The data show around 100,000 clones, approximately 90% seen once. The specimen sequenced was peripheral blood. The sequence was collected from a man between 45 and 60 years old with acute or convalescent COVID-19.

CDR3 nucleotides: TGTGCCAGCAGCCCAGGGGCAGGGGCCTATGGCTACACCTTC. As protein: CASSPGAGAYGYTF. The chain carries TRBV5-5 and TRBJ1-2; tentative D call: TRBD1 (6 bases). Trimming took 4 bases from V and 4 from J, leaving 14 bases between them. Germline CDR1 SGHKS, CDR2 YYEKEE (reference sequence). CDR3 length equals 14 residues.